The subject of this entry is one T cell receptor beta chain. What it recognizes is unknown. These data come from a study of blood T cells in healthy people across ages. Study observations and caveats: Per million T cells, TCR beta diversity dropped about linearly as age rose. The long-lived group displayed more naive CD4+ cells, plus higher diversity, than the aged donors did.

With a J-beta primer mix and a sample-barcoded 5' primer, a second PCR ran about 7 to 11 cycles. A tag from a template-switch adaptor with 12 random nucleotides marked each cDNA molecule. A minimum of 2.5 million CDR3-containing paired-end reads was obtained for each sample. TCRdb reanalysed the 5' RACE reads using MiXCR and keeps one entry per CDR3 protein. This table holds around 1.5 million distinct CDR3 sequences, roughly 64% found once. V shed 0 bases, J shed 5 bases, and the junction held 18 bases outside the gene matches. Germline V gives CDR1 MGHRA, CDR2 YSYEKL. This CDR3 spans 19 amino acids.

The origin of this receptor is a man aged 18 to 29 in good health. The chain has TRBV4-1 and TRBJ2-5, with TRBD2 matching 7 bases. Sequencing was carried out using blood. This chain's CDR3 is CASSQDQDWLAVGGETQYF. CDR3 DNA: TGCGCCAGCAGCCAAGATCAAGATTGGCTAGCGGTCGGAGGGGAGACCCAGTACTTC.